Listed below are T cell receptor beta chains from one sample, sequenced in a study of radiotherapy plus CTLA-4 blockade in lung cancer. TCRdb's table, derived via immunoSEQ multiplex PCR, lists solely in-frame clones and lacks some. The sample includes over 100,000 clones, around 89% of them seen just once. Sequences were derived from peripheral blood, sampled from a patient treated with radiotherapy plus ipilimumab. Receptors were obtained from a human donor with non-small cell lung cancer that progressed on radiotherapy plus ipilimumab. CDR3s include the opening cysteine and the closing phenylalanine or tryptophan. The order of the fields is CDR3 protein, CDR3 DNA, clone size, V gene, D gene, J gene. The D gene is left open where the match is weak. Some rows mark clone size as missing; the rest say once, few, many or name a class of expanded clone.

cdr3_aa: CATSRGREGMNEQFF
cdr3_nt: TGTGCCACCAGCAGAGGAAGGGAGGGCATGAATGAGCAGTTCTTC
clone_size: .
v_call: TRBV15
d_call: TRBD2
j_call: TRBJ2-1

cdr3_aa: CASSLNGGGVYNEQFF
cdr3_nt: TGCGCCAGCAGCTTGAACGGAGGGGGCGTCTACAATGAGCAGTTCTTC
clone_size: .
v_call: TRBV5-1
d_call: .
j_call: TRBJ2-1

cdr3_aa: CASSEKGGGADNQPQHF
cdr3_nt: TGTGCCAGCAGTGAAAAGGGGGGTGGAGCGGACAATCAGCCCCAGCATTTT
clone_size: .
v_call: TRBV6-1
d_call: .
j_call: TRBJ1-5

cdr3_aa: CAGAVSGANVLTF
cdr3_nt: TGTGCAGGGGCAGTCTCTGGGGCCAACGTCCTGACTTTC
clone_size: .
v_call: TRBV19
d_call: .
j_call: TRBJ2-6

cdr3_aa: CASSIVGEAVQYF
cdr3_nt: TGTGCCAGCAGTATCGTCGGGGAGGCGGTCCAGTACTTC
clone_size: .
v_call: TRBV7-9
d_call: .
j_call: TRBJ2-5

cdr3_aa: CASSGPLAGRYEQYF
cdr3_nt: TGTGCCAGCAGTGGTCCACTAGCGGGAAGATACGAGCAGTACTTC
clone_size: .
v_call: TRBV6-1
d_call: TRBD2
j_call: TRBJ2-7

cdr3_aa: CASSPDRADTQYF
cdr3_nt: TGTGCCAGCAGCCCGGACAGGGCGGATACGCAGTATTTT
clone_size: .
v_call: TRBV6-4
d_call: TRBD1
j_call: TRBJ2-3

cdr3_aa: CASRGSDTQYF
cdr3_nt: TGTGCCAGCCGCGGATCAGATACGCAGTATTTT
clone_size: .
v_call: TRBV25-1
d_call: .
j_call: TRBJ2-3

cdr3_aa: CASLNTGELFF
cdr3_nt: TGTGCCAGCCTTAACACCGGGGAGCTGTTTTTT
clone_size: once
v_call: TRBV6-5
d_call: .
j_call: TRBJ2-2

cdr3_aa: CASSPSGKEQYF
cdr3_nt: TGTGCCAGCAGCCCCTCCGGTAAGGAGCAGTACTTC
clone_size: .
v_call: TRBV7-9
d_call: .
j_call: TRBJ2-7

cdr3_aa: CASSPRDRVETQYF
cdr3_nt: TGTGCCAGCTCACCAAGGGACAGGGTGGAGACCCAGTACTTC
clone_size: .
v_call: TRBV18
d_call: TRBD1
j_call: TRBJ2-5

cdr3_aa: CASSRGSSGPEEQYF
cdr3_nt: TGTGCCAGCAGCCGGGGGTCTAGCGGGCCTGAAGAGCAGTACTTC
clone_size: .
v_call: TRBV7-9
d_call: TRBD2
j_call: TRBJ2-7

cdr3_aa: CASTKGDRGTYEQYF
cdr3_nt: TGCGCCAGCACCAAGGGGGACAGGGGGACATACGAGCAGTACTTC
clone_size: once
v_call: TRBV5-1
d_call: TRBD1
j_call: TRBJ2-7

cdr3_aa: CASSITQGSEAFF
cdr3_nt: TGTGCCAGTAGTATTACGCAGGGATCCGAAGCTTTCTTT
clone_size: .
v_call: TRBV19
d_call: .
j_call: TRBJ1-1

cdr3_aa: CASSESGQGPGQQYF
cdr3_nt: TGCGCCAGCAGTGAGTCGGGCCAGGGTCCTGGCCAGCAGTACTTC
clone_size: once
v_call: TRBV10-1
d_call: .
j_call: TRBJ2-7

cdr3_aa: CASSVQGVRNEQFF
cdr3_nt: TGTGCCAGCAGCGTCCAGGGGGTGAGAAATGAGCAGTTCTTC
clone_size: .
v_call: TRBV5-4
d_call: TRBD1
j_call: TRBJ2-1

cdr3_aa: CASSGESWGAYQETQYF
cdr3_nt: TGTGCCAGCAGTGGAGAGAGCTGGGGGGCATACCAAGAGACCCAGTACTTC
clone_size: .
v_call: TRBV6-1
d_call: .
j_call: TRBJ2-5

cdr3_aa: CASSFDTGELFF
cdr3_nt: TGTGCCAGCAGCTTTGACACCGGGGAGCTGTTTTTT
clone_size: once
v_call: TRBV7-6
d_call: .
j_call: TRBJ2-2

cdr3_aa: CSVEDLPGGVWFF
cdr3_nt: TGCAGCGTTGAAGATCTTCCGGGGGGGGTTTGGTTCTTC
clone_size: .
v_call: TRBV29-1
d_call: TRBD2
j_call: TRBJ2-1

cdr3_aa: CASSRPGQGLVSEQFF
cdr3_nt: TGTGCCAGCAGCCGACCGGGACAGGGCCTGGTAAGTGAGCAGTTCTTC
clone_size: .
v_call: TRBV5-6
d_call: TRBD1
j_call: TRBJ2-1

cdr3_aa: CAISLGPAYEQYF
cdr3_nt: TGTGCCATCAGCCTGGGGCCCGCCTACGAGCAGTACTTC
clone_size: once
v_call: TRBV10-3
d_call: .
j_call: TRBJ2-7

cdr3_aa: CASSPPEGRFGETQYF
cdr3_nt: TGTGCCAGCTCACCACCGGAGGGGCGGTTCGGAGAGACCCAGTACTTC
clone_size: .
v_call: TRBV18
d_call: .
j_call: TRBJ2-5

cdr3_aa: CASRHRGGGTEAFF
cdr3_nt: TGTGCCAGCAGACACAGGGGGGGTGGTACTGAAGCTTTCTTT
clone_size: .
v_call: TRBV5-8
d_call: TRBD1
j_call: TRBJ1-1

cdr3_aa: CATSRADRDTYGYTF
cdr3_nt: TGTGCCACCAGCAGAGCAGACAGGGATACCTATGGCTACACCTTC
clone_size: .
v_call: TRBV15
d_call: TRBD1
j_call: TRBJ1-2

cdr3_aa: CASSPPGTGVGDTQYF
cdr3_nt: TGTGCCAGCAGTCCGCCGGGGACAGGGGTTGGAGATACGCAGTATTTT
clone_size: .
v_call: TRBV27
d_call: TRBD1
j_call: TRBJ2-3

cdr3_aa: CASSPVTGGGEQYF
cdr3_nt: TGTGCCAGCTCCCCCGTGACGGGGGGCGGAGAGCAGTACTTC
clone_size: .
v_call: TRBV18
d_call: .
j_call: TRBJ2-7

cdr3_aa: CASSQNRGARETQYF
cdr3_nt: TGCGCCAGCAGCCAAAACCGGGGGGCGCGTGAGACCCAGTACTTC
clone_size: .
v_call: TRBV4-1
d_call: .
j_call: TRBJ2-5

cdr3_aa: CASSPGLAGAETQYF
cdr3_nt: TGCGCCAGCAGCCCCGGACTAGCGGGAGCAGAGACCCAGTACTTC
clone_size: .
v_call: TRBV5-1
d_call: TRBD2
j_call: TRBJ2-5

cdr3_aa: CASSESGLAGREQFF
cdr3_nt: TGTGCCAGCAGTGAATCGGGACTAGCAGGACGTGAGCAGTTCTTC
clone_size: .
v_call: TRBV2
d_call: TRBD2
j_call: TRBJ2-1

cdr3_aa: CASRELGTYNEQFF
cdr3_nt: TGTGCCAGCCGGGAGCTTGGGACCTACAATGAGCAGTTCTTC
clone_size: .
v_call: TRBV19
d_call: .
j_call: TRBJ2-1

cdr3_aa: CSVGAGGYGYTF
cdr3_nt: TGCAGCGTTGGGGCAGGGGGGTATGGCTACACCTTC
clone_size: .
v_call: TRBV29-1
d_call: TRBD1
j_call: TRBJ1-2

cdr3_aa: CASSPGTISAGNTIYF
cdr3_nt: TGTGCCAGCTCCCCCGGGACCATCTCCGCCGGAAACACCATATATTTT
clone_size: .
v_call: TRBV18
d_call: .
j_call: TRBJ1-3

cdr3_aa: CASSGAGGTSGSEQYF
cdr3_nt: TGTGCCAGCAGTGGAGCGGGAGGGACTAGCGGGAGCGAGCAGTACTTC
clone_size: .
v_call: TRBV2
d_call: TRBD2
j_call: TRBJ2-7

cdr3_aa: CASSESRLAATYNEQFF
cdr3_nt: TGTGCCAGCAGTGAATCGAGACTAGCGGCAACCTACAATGAGCAGTTCTTC
clone_size: .
v_call: TRBV25-1
d_call: TRBD2
j_call: TRBJ2-1

cdr3_aa: CASSSFAGGGGYTF
cdr3_nt: TGCGCCAGCAGCTCGTTCGCAGGGGGCGGTGGCTACACCTTC
clone_size: .
v_call: TRBV5-1
d_call: TRBD1
j_call: TRBJ1-2

cdr3_aa: CASSYRLNQPQHF
cdr3_nt: TGTGCCAGTAGTTACAGACTAAATCAGCCCCAGCATTTT
clone_size: .
v_call: TRBV19
d_call: .
j_call: TRBJ1-5

cdr3_aa: CASRDLAGMYF
cdr3_nt: TGTGCCAGCAGAGATTTAGCGGGGATGTACTTC
clone_size: .
v_call: TRBV2
d_call: TRBD2
j_call: TRBJ2-7

cdr3_aa: CAWVKNGPRYF
cdr3_nt: TGTGCCTGGGTCAAGAATGGCCCACGTTACTTC
clone_size: .
v_call: TRBV30
d_call: .
j_call: TRBJ2-5

cdr3_aa: CASSVGEAKTGEQYF
cdr3_nt: TGTGCCAGCAGCGTAGGGGAAGCCAAGACTGGAGAGCAGTACTTC
clone_size: .
v_call: TRBV9
d_call: .
j_call: TRBJ2-7

cdr3_aa: CASSSGLRRGSKDTEAFF
cdr3_nt: TGTGCCAGCAGCTCGGGTCTCCGAAGGGGGTCGAAGGACACTGAAGCTTTCTTT
clone_size: .
v_call: TRBV11-3
d_call: .
j_call: TRBJ1-1

cdr3_aa: CASSFSGRPYEQYF
cdr3_nt: TGTGCCAGCAGCTTCAGCGGGAGGCCCTACGAGCAGTACTTC
clone_size: .
v_call: TRBV5-6
d_call: TRBD2
j_call: TRBJ2-7

cdr3_aa: CASRGGGSYGYTF
cdr3_nt: TGTGCCAGCAGAGGGGGCGGGAGCTATGGCTACACCTTC
clone_size: .
v_call: TRBV6-1
d_call: TRBD1
j_call: TRBJ1-2

cdr3_aa: CASSLGLAVDTQYF
cdr3_nt: TGTGCCAGCAGTTTAGGATTAGCAGTAGATACGCAGTATTTT
clone_size: .
v_call: TRBV27
d_call: .
j_call: TRBJ2-3

cdr3_aa: CASSQGPGAGAGEQYF
cdr3_nt: TGTGCCAGCAGCCAAGGCCCCGGGGCGGGAGCGGGGGAGCAGTACTTC
clone_size: .
v_call: TRBV4-2
d_call: TRBD2
j_call: TRBJ2-7

cdr3_aa: CASSAQLGMDGYTF
cdr3_nt: TGTGCCAGCTCGGCCCAGTTGGGTATGGATGGCTACACCTTC
clone_size: .
v_call: TRBV6-1
d_call: .
j_call: TRBJ1-2

cdr3_aa: CASSIILGNEQFF
cdr3_nt: TGTGCCAGTAGTATTATACTGGGCAATGAGCAGTTCTTC
clone_size: .
v_call: TRBV19
d_call: .
j_call: TRBJ2-1

cdr3_aa: CASSQAASGKQFPYEQYF
cdr3_nt: TGTGCCAGCAGCCAAGCGGCTAGCGGGAAGCAATTTCCCTACGAGCAGTACTTC
clone_size: .
v_call: TRBV4-2
d_call: TRBD2
j_call: TRBJ2-7

cdr3_aa: CATSRDLKNEQFF
cdr3_nt: TGTGCCACCAGCAGAGATCTGAAAAATGAGCAGTTCTTC
clone_size: .
v_call: TRBV15
d_call: .
j_call: TRBJ2-1

cdr3_aa: CASKSVGNIQYF
cdr3_nt: TGTGCCAGCAAGTCCGTAGGGAACATTCAGTACTTC
clone_size: .
v_call: TRBV7-8
d_call: .
j_call: TRBJ2-4